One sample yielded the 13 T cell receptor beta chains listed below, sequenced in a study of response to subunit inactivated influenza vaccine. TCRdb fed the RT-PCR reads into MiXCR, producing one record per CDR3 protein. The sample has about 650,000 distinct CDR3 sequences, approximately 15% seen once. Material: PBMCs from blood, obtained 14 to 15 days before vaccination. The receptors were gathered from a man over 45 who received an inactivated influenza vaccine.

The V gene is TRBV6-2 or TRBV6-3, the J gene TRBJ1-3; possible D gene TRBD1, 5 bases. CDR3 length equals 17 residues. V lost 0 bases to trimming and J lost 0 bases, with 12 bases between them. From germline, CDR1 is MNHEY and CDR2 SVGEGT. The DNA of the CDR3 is TGTGCCAGCAGTTACTCGACGGGGCGGGACTCTGGAAACACCATATATTTT. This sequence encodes CASSYSTGRDSGNTIYF.

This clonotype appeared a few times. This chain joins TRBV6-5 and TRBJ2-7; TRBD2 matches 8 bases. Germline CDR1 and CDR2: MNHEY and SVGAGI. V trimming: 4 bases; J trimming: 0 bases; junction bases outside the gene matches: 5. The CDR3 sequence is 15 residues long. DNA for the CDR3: TGTGCCAGCAGTTCCACTAGCGGATTCTCCTACGAGCAGTACTTC. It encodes CASSSTSGFSYEQYF.

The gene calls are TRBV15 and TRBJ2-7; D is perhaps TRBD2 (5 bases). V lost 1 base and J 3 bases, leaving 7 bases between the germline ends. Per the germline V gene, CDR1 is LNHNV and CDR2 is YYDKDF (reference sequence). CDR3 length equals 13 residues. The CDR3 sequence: CATSRVAGYEQYF. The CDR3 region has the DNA TGTGCCACCAGCAGAGTGGCGGGCTACGAGCAGTACTTC.

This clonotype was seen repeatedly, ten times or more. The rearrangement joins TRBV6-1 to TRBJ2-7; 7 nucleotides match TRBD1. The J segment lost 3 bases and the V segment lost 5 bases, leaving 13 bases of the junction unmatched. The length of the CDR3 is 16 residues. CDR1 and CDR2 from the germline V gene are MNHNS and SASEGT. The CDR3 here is CASSTSTGTVLYEQYF. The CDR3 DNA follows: TGTGCCAGCAGTACCTCAACCGGGACAGTACTCTACGAGCAGTACTTC.

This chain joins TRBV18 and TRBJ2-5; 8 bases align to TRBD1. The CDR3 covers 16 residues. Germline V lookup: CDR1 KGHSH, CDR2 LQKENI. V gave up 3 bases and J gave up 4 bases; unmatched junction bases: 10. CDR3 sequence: CASSPRTGKRVETQYF. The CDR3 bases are TGTGCCAGCTCACCCCGGACAGGGAAGAGGGTAGAGACCCAGTACTTC.

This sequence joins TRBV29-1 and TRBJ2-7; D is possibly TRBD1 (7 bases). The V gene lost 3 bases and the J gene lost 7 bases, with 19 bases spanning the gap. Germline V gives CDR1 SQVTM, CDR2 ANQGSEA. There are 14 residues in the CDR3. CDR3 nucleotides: TGCAGCGTTGATTCGGGAACAGGGGCGGGAGAGCAGTACTTC. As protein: CSVDSGTGAGEQYF.

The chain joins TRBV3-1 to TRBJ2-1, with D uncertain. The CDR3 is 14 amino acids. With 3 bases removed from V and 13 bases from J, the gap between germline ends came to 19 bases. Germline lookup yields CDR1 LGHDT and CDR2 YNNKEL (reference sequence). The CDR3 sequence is CASSHSWTQETQFF. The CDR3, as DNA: TGTGCCAGCAGCCATTCTTGGACCCAAGAGACCCAGTTCTTC.

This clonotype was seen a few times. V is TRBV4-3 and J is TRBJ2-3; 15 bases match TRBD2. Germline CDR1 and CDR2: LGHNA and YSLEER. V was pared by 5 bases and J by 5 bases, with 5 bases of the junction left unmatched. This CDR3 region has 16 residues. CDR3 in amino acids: CASSRTSGGAIDTQYF. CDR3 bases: TGCGCCAGCAGCAGGACTAGCGGGGGGGCTATAGATACGCAGTATTTT.

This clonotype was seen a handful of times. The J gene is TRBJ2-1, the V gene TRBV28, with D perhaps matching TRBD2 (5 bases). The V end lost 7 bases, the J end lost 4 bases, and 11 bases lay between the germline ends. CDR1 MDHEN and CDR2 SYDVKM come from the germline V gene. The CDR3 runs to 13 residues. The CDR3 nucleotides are TGTGCCAGCATGGAGGTGGGATACAATGAGCAGTTCTTC. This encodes CASMEVGYNEQFF.

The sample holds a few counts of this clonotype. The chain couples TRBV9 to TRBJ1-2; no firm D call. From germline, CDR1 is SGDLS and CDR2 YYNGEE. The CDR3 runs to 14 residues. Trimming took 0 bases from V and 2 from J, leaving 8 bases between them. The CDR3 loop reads CASSVGEGNYGYTF. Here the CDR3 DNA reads TGTGCCAGCAGCGTAGGAGAAGGGAACTATGGCTACACCTTC. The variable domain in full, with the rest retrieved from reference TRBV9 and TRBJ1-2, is DSGVTQTPKHLITATGQRVTLRCSPRSGDLSVYWYQQSLDQGLQFLIQYYNGEERAKGNILERFSAQQFPDLHSELNLSSLELGDSALYFCASSVGEGNYGYTFGSGTRLTVV.

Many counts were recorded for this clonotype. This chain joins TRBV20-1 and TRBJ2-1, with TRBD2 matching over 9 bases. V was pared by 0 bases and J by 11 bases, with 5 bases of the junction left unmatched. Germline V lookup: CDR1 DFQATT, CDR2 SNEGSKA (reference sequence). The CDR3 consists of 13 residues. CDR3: CSAREGTSLQQFF. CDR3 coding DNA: TGCAGTGCTAGAGAGGGGACTAGCCTGCAGCAGTTCTTC.

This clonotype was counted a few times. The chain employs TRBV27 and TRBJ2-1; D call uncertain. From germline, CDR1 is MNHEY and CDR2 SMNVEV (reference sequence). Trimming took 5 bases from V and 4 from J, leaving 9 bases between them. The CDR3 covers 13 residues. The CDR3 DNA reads TGTGCCAGCAGTCCCCGTTTTTACAATGAGCAGTTCTTC. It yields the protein CASSPRFYNEQFF.

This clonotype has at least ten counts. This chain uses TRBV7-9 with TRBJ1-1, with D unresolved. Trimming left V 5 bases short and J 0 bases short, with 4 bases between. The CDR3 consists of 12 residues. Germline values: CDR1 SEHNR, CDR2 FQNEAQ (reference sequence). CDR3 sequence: CASSPMNTEAFF. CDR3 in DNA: TGTGCCAGCAGCCCCATGAACACTGAAGCTTTCTTT.